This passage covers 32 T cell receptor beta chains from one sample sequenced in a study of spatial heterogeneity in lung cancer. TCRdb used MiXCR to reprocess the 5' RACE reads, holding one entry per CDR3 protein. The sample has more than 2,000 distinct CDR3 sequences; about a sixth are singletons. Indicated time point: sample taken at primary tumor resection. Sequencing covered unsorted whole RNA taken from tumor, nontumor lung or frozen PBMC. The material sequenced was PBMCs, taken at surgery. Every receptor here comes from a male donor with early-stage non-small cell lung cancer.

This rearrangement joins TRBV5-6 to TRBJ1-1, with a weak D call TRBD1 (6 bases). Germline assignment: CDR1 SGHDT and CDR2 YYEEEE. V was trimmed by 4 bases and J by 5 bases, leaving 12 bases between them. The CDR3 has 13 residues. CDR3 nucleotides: TGTGCCAGCAGCCCGAGTACAGGGACTGAAGCTTTCTTT. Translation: CASSPSTGTEAFF.

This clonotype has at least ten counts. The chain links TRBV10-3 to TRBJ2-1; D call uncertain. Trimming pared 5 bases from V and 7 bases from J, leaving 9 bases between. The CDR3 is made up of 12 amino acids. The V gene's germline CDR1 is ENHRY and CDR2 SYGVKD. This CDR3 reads CAISTLGNEQFF. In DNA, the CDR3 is TGTGCCATCAGTACTTTAGGGAATGAGCAGTTCTTC.

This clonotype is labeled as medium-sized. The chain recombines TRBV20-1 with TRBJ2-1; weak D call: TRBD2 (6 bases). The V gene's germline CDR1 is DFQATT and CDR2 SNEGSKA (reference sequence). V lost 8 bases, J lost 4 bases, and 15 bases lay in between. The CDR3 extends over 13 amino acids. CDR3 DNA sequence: TGCAGTTCCCGACGGCTAGCGTACAATGAGCAGTTCTTC. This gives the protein CSSRRLAYNEQFF.

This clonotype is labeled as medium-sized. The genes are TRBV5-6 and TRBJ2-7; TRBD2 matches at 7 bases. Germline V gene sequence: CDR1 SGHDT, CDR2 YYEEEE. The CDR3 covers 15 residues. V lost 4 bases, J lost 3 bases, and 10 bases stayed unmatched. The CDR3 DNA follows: TGTGCCAGCAGCCCGCAGGGACTAAACCTCTACGAGCAGTACTTC. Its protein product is CASSPQGLNLYEQYF.

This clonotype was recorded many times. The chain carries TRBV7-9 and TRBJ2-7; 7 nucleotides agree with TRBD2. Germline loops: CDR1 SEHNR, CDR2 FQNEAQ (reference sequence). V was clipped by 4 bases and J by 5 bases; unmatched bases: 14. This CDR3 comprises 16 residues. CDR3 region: CASSSARLVGGDEQYF. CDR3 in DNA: TGTGCCAGCAGCTCCGCCCGACTAGTGGGAGGGGACGAGCAGTACTTC. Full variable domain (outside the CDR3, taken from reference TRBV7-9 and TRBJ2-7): DTGVSQNPRHKITKRGQNVTFRCDPISEHNRLYWYRQTLGQGPEFLTYFQNEAQLEKSRLLSDRFSAERPKGSFSTLEIQRTEQGDSAMYLCASSSARLVGGDEQYFGPGTRLTVT.

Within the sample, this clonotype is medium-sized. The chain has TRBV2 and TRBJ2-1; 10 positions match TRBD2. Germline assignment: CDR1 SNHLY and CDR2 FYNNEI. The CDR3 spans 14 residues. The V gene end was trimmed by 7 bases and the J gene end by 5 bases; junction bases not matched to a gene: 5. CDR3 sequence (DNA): TGTGCCAGCACCCCGGGACTAGCGAACAATGAGCAGTTCTTC. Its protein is CASTPGLANNEQFF.

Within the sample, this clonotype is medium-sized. This chain's CDR3 is CASTPRGASYEQYF. CDR3 in DNA: TGTGCCAGCACCCCCCGGGGGGCCTCCTACGAGCAGTACTTC. The chain links TRBV7-2 to TRBJ2-7; a weak D match, TRBD2 (7 bases). CDR1 SGHTA and CDR2 FQGNSA come from the germline V gene. V was pared by 7 bases and J by 0 bases, with 13 bases between. The CDR3 covers 14 residues.

The DNA of the CDR3 is TGTGCCAGCAGCTTACAAGAGTATGGCTACACCTTC. Amino acids: CASSLQEYGYTF. The genes are TRBV7-9 and TRBJ1-2; no reliable D call. Germline V CDR1 and CDR2: SEHNR, FQNEAQ (reference sequence). Trimming removed 2 bases from V and 5 bases from J, with 6 bases in between. This CDR3 comprises 12 residues.

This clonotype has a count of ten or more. The CDR3 coding sequence is TGTGCCAGCAGTTTCCACAGGGGGGATACTGAAGCTTTCTTT. Protein sequence: CASSFHRGDTEAFF. This chain joins TRBV12-3 or TRBV12-4 and TRBJ1-1; 8 bases are a match to TRBD1. The CDR3 covers 14 residues. V lost 3 bases to trimming and J lost 5 bases; unmatched junction nucleotides: 5.

In nucleotides, the CDR3 is TGTGCCAGCAGTTACCCTAGCGGGAGGAGTCCCTCCTACGAGCAGTACTTC. It encodes CASSYPSGRSPSYEQYF. The chain links TRBV6-6 to TRBJ2-7; TRBD2 matches at 11 bases. Germline assignment: CDR1 MNHNY and CDR2 SVGAGI (reference sequence). V shed 2 bases, J shed 0 bases, and the junction held 6 bases outside the gene matches. This CDR3 is 17 amino acids long.

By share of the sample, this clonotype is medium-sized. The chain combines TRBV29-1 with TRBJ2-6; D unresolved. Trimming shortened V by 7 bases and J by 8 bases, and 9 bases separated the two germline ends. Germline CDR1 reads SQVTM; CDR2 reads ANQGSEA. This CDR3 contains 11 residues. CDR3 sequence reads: CSAGLTNVLTF. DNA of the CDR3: TGCAGCGCAGGATTGACCAACGTCCTGACTTTC.

This chain's CDR3 is CASSQEAGNYGYTF. CDR3 nucleotide sequence: TGCGCCAGCAGTCAAGAGGCAGGAAACTATGGCTACACCTTC. The V and J genes are TRBV5-1 and TRBJ1-2; D is uncertain. Per germline, CDR1 SGHRS and CDR2 YFSETQ. This CDR3 spans 14 amino acids. The germline V and J ends were trimmed by 5 bases and 2 bases, with 13 bases remaining between them.

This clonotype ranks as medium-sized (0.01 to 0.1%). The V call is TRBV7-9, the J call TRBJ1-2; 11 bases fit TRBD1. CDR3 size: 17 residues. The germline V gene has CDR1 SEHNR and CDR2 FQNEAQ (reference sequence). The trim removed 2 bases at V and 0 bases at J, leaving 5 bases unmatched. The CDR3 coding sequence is TGTGCCAGCAGCTTAAGGCGGACAGGGGGCGCTAACTATGGCTACACCTTC. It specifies CASSLRRTGGANYGYTF. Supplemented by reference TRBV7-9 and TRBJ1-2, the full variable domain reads DTGVSQNPRHKITKRGQNVTFRCDPISEHNRLYWYRQTLGQGPEFLTYFQNEAQLEKSRLLSDRFSAERPKGSFSTLEIQRTEQGDSAMYLCASSLRRTGGANYGYTFGSGTRLTVV.

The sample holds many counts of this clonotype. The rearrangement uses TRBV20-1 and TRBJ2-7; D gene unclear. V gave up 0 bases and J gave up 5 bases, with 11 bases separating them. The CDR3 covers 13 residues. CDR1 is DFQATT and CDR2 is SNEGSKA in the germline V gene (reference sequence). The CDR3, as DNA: TGCAGTGCTAGAGAGTTGGATAAGGACGAGCAGTACTTC. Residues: CSARELDKDEQYF.

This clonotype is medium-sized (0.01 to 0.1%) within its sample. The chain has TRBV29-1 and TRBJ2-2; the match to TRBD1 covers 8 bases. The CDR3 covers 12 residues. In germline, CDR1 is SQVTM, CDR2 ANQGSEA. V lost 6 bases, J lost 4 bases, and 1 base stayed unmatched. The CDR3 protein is CSVTGVTGELFF. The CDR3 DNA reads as TGCAGCGTGACAGGGGTCACCGGGGAGCTGTTTTTT.

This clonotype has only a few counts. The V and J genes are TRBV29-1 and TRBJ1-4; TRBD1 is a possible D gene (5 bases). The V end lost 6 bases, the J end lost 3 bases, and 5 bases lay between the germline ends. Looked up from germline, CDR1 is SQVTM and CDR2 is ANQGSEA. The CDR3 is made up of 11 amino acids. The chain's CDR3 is CSVTANEKLFF. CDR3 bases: TGCAGCGTGACAGCTAATGAAAAACTGTTTTTT.

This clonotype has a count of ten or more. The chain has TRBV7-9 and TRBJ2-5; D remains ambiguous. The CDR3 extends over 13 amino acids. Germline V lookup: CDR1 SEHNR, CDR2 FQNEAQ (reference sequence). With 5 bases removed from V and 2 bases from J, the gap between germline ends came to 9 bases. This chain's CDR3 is CASSPPSQETQYF. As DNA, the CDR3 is TGTGCCAGCAGCCCACCAAGTCAAGAGACCCAGTACTTC.

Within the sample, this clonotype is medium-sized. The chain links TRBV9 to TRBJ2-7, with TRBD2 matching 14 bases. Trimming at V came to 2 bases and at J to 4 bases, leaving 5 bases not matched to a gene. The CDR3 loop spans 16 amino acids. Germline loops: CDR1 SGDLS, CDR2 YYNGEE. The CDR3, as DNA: TGTGCCAGCAGCGTCGGGGGACTAGCGGGAGCTTACGAGCAGTACTTC. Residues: CASSVGGLAGAYEQYF.

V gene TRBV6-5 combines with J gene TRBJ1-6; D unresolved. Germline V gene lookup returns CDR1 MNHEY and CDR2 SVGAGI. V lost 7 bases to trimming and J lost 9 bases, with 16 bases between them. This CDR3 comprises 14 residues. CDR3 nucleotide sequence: TGTGCCAGCACCATTACCGGCCAACGTTCACCCCTCCACTTT. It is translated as CASTITGQRSPLHF.

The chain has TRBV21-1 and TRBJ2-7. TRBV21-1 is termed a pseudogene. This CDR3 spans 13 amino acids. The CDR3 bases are TGTGCCAGCAGCAAGGGTCCGATGTACGAGCAGTACTTC. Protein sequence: CASSKGPMYEQYF.

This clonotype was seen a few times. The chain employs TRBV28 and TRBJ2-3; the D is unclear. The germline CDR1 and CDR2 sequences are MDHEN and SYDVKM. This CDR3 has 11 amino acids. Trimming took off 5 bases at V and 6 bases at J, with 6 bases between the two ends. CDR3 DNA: TGTGCCAGCAGTCCCACGGATACGCAGTATTTT. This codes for CASSPTDTQYF.

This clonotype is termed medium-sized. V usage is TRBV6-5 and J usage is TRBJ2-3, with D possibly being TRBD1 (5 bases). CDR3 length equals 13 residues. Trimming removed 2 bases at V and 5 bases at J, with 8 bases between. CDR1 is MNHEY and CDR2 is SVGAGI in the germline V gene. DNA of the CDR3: TGTGCCAGCAGTTACGGGGCGTTAGATACGCAGTATTTT. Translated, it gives CASSYGALDTQYF.

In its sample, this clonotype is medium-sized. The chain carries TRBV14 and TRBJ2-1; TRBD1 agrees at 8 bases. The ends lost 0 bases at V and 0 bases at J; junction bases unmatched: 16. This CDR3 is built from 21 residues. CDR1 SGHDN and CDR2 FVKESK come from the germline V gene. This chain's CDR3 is CASSQEFSGQGASLSYNEQFF. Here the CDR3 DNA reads TGTGCCAGCAGCCAAGAATTTTCGGGGCAGGGGGCTTCCCTCTCCTACAATGAGCAGTTCTTC.

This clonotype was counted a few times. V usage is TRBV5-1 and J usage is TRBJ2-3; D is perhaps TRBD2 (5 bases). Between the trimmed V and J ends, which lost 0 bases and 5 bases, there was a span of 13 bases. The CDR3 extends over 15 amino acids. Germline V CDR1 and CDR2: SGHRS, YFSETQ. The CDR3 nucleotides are TGCGCCAGCAGCTTGGAGTTGGGCAGCGGAGATACGCAGTATTTT. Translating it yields CASSLELGSGDTQYF.

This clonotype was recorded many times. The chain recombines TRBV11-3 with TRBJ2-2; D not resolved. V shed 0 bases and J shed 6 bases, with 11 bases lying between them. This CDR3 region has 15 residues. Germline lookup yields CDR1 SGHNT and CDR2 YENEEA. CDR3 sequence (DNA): TGTGCCAGCAGCTTAGATCCCCGGAATCCCGGGGAGCTGTTTTTT. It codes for CASSLDPRNPGELFF.

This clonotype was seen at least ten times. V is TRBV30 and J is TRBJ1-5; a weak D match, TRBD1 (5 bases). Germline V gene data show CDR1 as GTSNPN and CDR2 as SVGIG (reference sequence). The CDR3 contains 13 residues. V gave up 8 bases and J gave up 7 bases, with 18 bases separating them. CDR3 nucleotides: TGTGCCGGAAACTCAGGGTTCGGGCAGCCCCAGCATTTT. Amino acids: CAGNSGFGQPQHF.

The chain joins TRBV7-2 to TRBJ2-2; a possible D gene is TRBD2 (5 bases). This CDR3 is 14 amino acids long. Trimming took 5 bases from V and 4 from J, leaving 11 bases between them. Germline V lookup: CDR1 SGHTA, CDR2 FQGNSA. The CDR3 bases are TGTGCCAGCAGCCCGGGATACGGCACCGGGGAGCTGTTTTTT. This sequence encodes CASSPGYGTGELFF.

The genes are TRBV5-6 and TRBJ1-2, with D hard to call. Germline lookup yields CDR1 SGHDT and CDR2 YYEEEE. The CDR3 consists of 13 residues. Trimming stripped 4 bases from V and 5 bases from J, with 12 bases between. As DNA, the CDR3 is TGTGCCAGCAGCGAGATTACTGGATATGGCTACACCTTC. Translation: CASSEITGYGYTF.

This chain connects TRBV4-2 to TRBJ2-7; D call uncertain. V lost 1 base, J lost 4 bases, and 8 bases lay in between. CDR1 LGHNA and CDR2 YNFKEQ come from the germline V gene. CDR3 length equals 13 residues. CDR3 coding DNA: TGTGCCAGCAGCCAAGCCTCCCCATACGAGCAGTACTTC. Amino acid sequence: CASSQASPYEQYF.

The CDR3 DNA reads as TGTGCCACAAGGTCCGGGGAGCTGTTTTTT. The encoded protein is CATRSGELFF. This rearrangement joins TRBV28 to TRBJ2-2; D gene unclear. This CDR3 has 10 amino acids. V was pared by 10 bases and J by 6 bases, with 6 bases between. Germline V lookup: CDR1 MDHEN, CDR2 SYDVKM. Variable domain in full (rest from reference TRBV28 and TRBJ2-2): DVKVTQSSRYLVKRTGEKVFLECVQDMDHENMFWYRQDPGLGLRLIYFSYDVKMKEKGDIPEGYSVSREKKERFSLILESASTNQTSMYLCATRSGELFFGEGSRLTVL.

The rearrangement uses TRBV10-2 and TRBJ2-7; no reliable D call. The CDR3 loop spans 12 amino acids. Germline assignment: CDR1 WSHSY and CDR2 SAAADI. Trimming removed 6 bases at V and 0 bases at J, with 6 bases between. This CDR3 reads CASRESSYEQYF. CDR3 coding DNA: TGCGCCAGCAGGGAGAGCTCCTACGAGCAGTACTTC.

This CDR3 is CASSLLGGHEQYF. Written as DNA, the CDR3 is TGTGCCAGCAGTTTACTCGGGGGACACGAGCAGTACTTC. This sequence joins TRBV12-3 or TRBV12-4 and TRBJ2-7; D is possibly TRBD2 (6 bases). Trimming removed 2 bases at V and 5 bases at J, with 10 bases between. The CDR3 has 13 amino acids.